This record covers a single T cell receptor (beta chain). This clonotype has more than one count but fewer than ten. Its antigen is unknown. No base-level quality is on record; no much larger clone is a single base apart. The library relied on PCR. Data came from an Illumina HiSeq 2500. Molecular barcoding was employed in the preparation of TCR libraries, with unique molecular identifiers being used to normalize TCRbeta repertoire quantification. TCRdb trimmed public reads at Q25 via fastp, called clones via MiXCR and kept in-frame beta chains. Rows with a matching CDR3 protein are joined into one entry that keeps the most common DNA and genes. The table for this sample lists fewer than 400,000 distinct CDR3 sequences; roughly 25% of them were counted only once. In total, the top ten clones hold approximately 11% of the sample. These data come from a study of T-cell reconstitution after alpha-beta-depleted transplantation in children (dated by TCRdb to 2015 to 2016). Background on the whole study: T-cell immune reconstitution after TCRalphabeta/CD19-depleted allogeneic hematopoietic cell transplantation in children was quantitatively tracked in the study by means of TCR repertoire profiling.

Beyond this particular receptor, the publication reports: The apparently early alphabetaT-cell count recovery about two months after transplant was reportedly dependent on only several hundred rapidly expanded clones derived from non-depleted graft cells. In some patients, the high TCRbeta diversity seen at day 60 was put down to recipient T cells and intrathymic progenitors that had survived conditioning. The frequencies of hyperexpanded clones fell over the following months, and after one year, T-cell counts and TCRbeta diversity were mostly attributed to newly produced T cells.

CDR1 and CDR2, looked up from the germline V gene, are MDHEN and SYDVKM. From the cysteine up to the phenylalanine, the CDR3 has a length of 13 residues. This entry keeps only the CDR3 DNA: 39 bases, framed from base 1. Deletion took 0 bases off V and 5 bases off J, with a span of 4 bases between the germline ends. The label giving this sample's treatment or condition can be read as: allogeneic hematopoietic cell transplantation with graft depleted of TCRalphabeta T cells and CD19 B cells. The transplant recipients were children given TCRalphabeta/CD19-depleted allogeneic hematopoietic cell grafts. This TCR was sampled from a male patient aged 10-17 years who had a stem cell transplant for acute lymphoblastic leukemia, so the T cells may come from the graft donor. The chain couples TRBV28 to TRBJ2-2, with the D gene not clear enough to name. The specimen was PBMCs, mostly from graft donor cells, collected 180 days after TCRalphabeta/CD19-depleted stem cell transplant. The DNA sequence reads TGTGCCAGCAGTTTATGGGGTACCGGGGAGCTGTTTTTT. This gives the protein CASSLWGTGELFF.